The 10 T cell receptor beta chains presented below share a single source sample, sequenced in a study of radiotherapy plus CTLA-4 blockade in lung cancer. Sequencing was performed with immunoSEQ multiplex PCR; in TCRdb, only in-frame clones are kept and a portion is missing. The data contain roughly 92,000 clones, around 88% of them seen just once; the ten biggest clones take up around 2%. Sequencing used peripheral blood, obtained from a patient treated with radiotherapy plus ipilimumab. Receptors originate from a human donor with non-small cell lung cancer who had a partial response to radiotherapy plus ipilimumab.

The V gene is TRBV7-9, the J gene TRBJ2-2; TRBD2 aligns across 8 bases. The V gene's germline CDR1 is SEHNR and CDR2 FQNEAQ (reference sequence). This CDR3 has 15 residues. With V trimmed by 2 bases and J by 4 bases, 3 bases remained unmatched. In nucleotides, the CDR3 is TGTGCCAGCAGCTTAATCGCGGGAGGCACCGGGGAGCTGTTTTTT. This encodes CASSLIAGGTGELFF.

The rearrangement uses TRBV5-1 and TRBJ2-6, with TRBD1 matching 9 bases. The CDR3 spans 16 residues. J lost 0 bases, V lost 7 bases, and 5 bases had no gene match. Germline assignment: CDR1 SGHRS and CDR2 YFSETQ. Written as DNA, the CDR3 is TGCGCCAGCCGGGGACAGGGTAGCTCTGGGGCCAACGTCCTGACTTTC. Translating it yields CASRGQGSSGANVLTF.

In this sample, this clone turned up a few times. The chain employs TRBV5-1 and TRBJ1-1; D possibly corresponds to TRBD1 (5 bases). Germline CDR1 and CDR2: SGHRS and YFSETQ. The germline V and J ends were trimmed by 1 base and 1 base, with 8 bases remaining between them. CDR3 length: 14 amino acids. The DNA of the CDR3 is TGCGCCAGCAGCTTGCGCAGGGCGAACACTGAAGCTTTCTTT. This sequence encodes CASSLRRANTEAFF.

The count of this clone is one. CDR3 nucleotide sequence: TGTGCCAGCAGTTCCGGAGGGCTAGCGGGATTTCTCGAGCAGTACTTC. Its protein product is CASSSGGLAGFLEQYF. This rearrangement joins TRBV28 to TRBJ2-5, with TRBD2 matching over 9 bases. The DNA end lines up better with TRBJ2-7; the J call may be wrong. The germline gives CDR1 MDHEN, CDR2 SYDVKM. The CDR3 runs to 16 residues.

The genes are TRBV11-3 and TRBJ2-1, with 14 bases that match TRBD2. Germline assignment: CDR1 SGHNT and CDR2 YENEEA. CDR3 length: 16 residues. V was clipped by 6 bases and J by 7 bases; unmatched bases: 8. CDR3 nucleotide sequence: TGTGCCAGCAGTTCGACTAGCGGGAGGGCCTTGAATGAGCAGTTCTTC. Translating it yields CASSSTSGRALNEQFF.

J is TRBJ1-2 and V is TRBV6-5; tentatively, D is TRBD1 (5 bases). The ends were cut back, 5 bases at V and 8 bases at J, with 15 bases in the middle. The CDR3 runs to 13 residues. Germline CDR1 is MNHEY and CDR2 is SVGAGI. CDR3 sequence reads: CASSEGHSGGYTF. CDR3 DNA sequence: TGTGCCAGCAGTGAAGGGCACTCAGGGGGCTACACCTTC.

The J gene is TRBJ1-2, the V gene TRBV27; D is perhaps TRBD1 (5 bases). V lost 5 bases to trimming and J lost 4 bases, with 11 bases between them. The CDR3 has 13 amino acids. Germline values: CDR1 MNHEY, CDR2 SMNVEV (reference sequence). The CDR3 DNA is TGTGCCAGCAGTCCCGGGAGGGGCTATGGCTACACCTTC. It is translated as CASSPGRGYGYTF.

V gene TRBV18 combines with J gene TRBJ2-1, with 13 positions matching TRBD2. CDR3 size: 18 residues. Germline CDR1 KGHSH, CDR2 LQKENI. V shed 5 bases and J 2 bases; nucleotides not matched to a gene: 9. The chain's CDR3 is CASSDGTSGIGAYNEQFF. The CDR3 nucleotides are TGTGCCAGCTCAGACGGGACTAGCGGGATTGGGGCCTACAATGAGCAGTTCTTC.

V gene TRBV7-8 combines with J gene TRBJ2-7; the match to TRBD2 covers 9 bases. The CDR3 contains 16 residues. Germline CDR1 and CDR2: SGHVS and FQNEAQ. V was clipped by 10 bases and J by 6 bases; unmatched bases: 19. The CDR3 nucleotides read TGTGCCACCGGAAATTGGGTCGCGGGAGGGCTAGTCGAGCAGTACGTC. It specifies CATGNWVAGGLVEQYV.

The V gene is TRBV27, the J gene TRBJ2-3, with D possibly being TRBD1 (6 bases). V was clipped by 4 bases and J by 2 bases, with 10 bases between them. The CDR3 runs 14 residues. Germline CDR1 is MNHEY and CDR2 is SMNVEV (reference sequence). CDR3 coding DNA: TGTGCCAGCAGTTCGAGGGGGACCACAGATACGCAGTATTTT. Encoded protein: CASSSRGTTDTQYF.